These 25 T cell receptor beta chains were sequenced from one sample in a study of cytomegalovirus exposure and HLA in healthy donors. Repertoires were generated with immunoSEQ multiplex PCR, while TCRdb's copy carries only in-frame clones and drops some. The sample contains 200,000 to 250,000 clones, over 80% of which appear only once. Material: PBMCs. The receptor source for this set is a woman aged 25 to 39 in good health and CMV-seropositive.

This chain uses TRBV19 with TRBJ1-1; tentatively, D is TRBD1 (6 bases). Between the trimmed V and J ends, which lost 4 bases and 10 bases, there was a span of 13 bases. The CDR3 length is 12 residues. Germline CDR1 reads LNHDA; CDR2 reads SQIVND (reference sequence). The CDR3 loop is CASSSKQGLAFF. For the CDR3, the DNA is TGTGCCAGTAGTAGCAAACAGGGTCTAGCTTTCTTT.

As regards this clone: The identical CDR3 is also encoded by other nucleotide sequences in the sample. V gene TRBV30 combines with J gene TRBJ2-2; D not resolved. Looked up from germline, CDR1 is GTSNPN and CDR2 is SVGIG (reference sequence). Trimming left V 0 bases short and J 6 bases short, with 2 bases between. The CDR3 has 11 residues. The CDR3 here is CAWSVSGELFF. The CDR3 DNA follows: TGTGCCTGGAGTGTATCCGGGGAGCTGTTTTTT.

The chain joins TRBV4-3 to TRBJ1-2; TRBD1 aligns across 9 bases. Trimming took 0 bases from V and 5 from J; bases not matched to a gene: 13. There are 18 residues in the CDR3. Germline V gene data show CDR1 as LGHNA and CDR2 as YSLEER. This chain's CDR3 is CASSQDRTTGGGKYGYTF. In DNA, the CDR3 is TGCGCCAGCAGCCAAGACCGAACCACAGGGGGCGGGAAGTATGGCTACACCTTC.

The gene calls are TRBV6-1 and TRBJ1-2; no firm D call. Trimming stripped 3 bases from V and 3 bases from J, with 5 bases between. This CDR3 has 12 amino acids. Germline CDR1 reads MNHNS; CDR2 reads SASEGT. The CDR3 reads CASSDQYYGYTF. The CDR3 DNA reads TGTGCCAGCAGTGATCAGTACTATGGCTACACCTTC.

This chain connects TRBV4-1 to TRBJ1-2; the D gene is possibly TRBD1 (6 bases). V was cut by 0 bases and J by 4 bases, with 21 bases left in between. Germline loops: CDR1 MGHRA, CDR2 YSYEKL. This CDR3 is built from 18 residues. CDR3 protein: CASSQDSRGGAGSYGYTF. The CDR3 DNA reads TGCGCCAGCAGCCAAGATAGTCGCGGGGGGGCAGGAAGCTATGGCTACACCTTC.

The gene calls are TRBV18 and TRBJ1-1; D not resolved. The CDR3 is 13 amino acids. Germline CDR1 is KGHSH and CDR2 is LQKENI. V dropped 1 base and J dropped 5 bases, with 8 bases sitting between them. CDR3 coding DNA: TGTGCCAGCTCACCACAGGCCCCAACTGAAGCTTTCTTT. Translated: CASSPQAPTEAFF.

A note on this clone: The junction departs from germline at one end; a sequencing error may be responsible. V and J are TRBV7-7 and TRBJ2-2; tentatively, D is TRBD2 (5 bases). Germline V gives CDR1 SSHAT, CDR2 FNYEAQ (reference sequence). CDR3 length equals 16 residues. This chain's CDR3 is CASSLDVGENTGELFF. CDR3 nucleotides: TGTGCTAGCAGCTTAGACGTGGGAGAGAACACCGGGGAGCTGTTTTTT.

This clone showed up just a few times. This chain joins TRBV12-5 and TRBJ1-2; maybe TRBD1 (5 bases). V was shortened by 8 bases and J by 3 bases, with 16 bases between the two germline ends. The germline CDR1 and CDR2 sequences are LGHNT and FRNRAP. CDR3 size: 14 residues. The CDR3 DNA reads as TGTGCTAGTAGGGGATTGGGTTGGGACTATGGCTACACCTTC. This translates into CASRGLGWDYGYTF.

The J gene is TRBJ2-6, the V gene TRBV5-1; D unclear. CDR3 length equals 15 residues. V was trimmed by 0 bases and J by 2 bases, leaving 6 bases between them. The V gene's germline CDR1 is SGHRS and CDR2 YFSETQ. CDR3 sequence reads: CASSLGEPGANVLTF. CDR3 bases: TGCGCCAGCAGCTTGGGGGAACCTGGGGCCAACGTCCTGACTTTC.

This sequence joins TRBV28 and TRBJ1-2; tentatively, D is TRBD1 (6 bases). Germline V gene data show CDR1 as MDHEN and CDR2 as SYDVKM. The CDR3 covers 13 residues. Trimming removed 8 bases from V and 6 bases from J, with 16 bases in between. CDR3 residues: CASARRGIDGYTF. The CDR3 bases are TGTGCCAGCGCTCGGAGGGGGATCGATGGCTACACCTTC.

This clone was picked up a small number of times. The chain carries TRBV7-2 and TRBJ2-7; D not certain. From germline, CDR1 is SGHTA and CDR2 FQGNSA. The ends were cut back, 0 bases at V and 4 bases at J, with 13 bases in the middle. The CDR3 runs 15 residues. CDR3 sequence reads: CASSLAGPTGYEQYF. The CDR3, as DNA: TGTGCCAGCAGCTTAGCGGGCCCCACCGGGTACGAGCAGTACTTC.

The chain combines TRBV2 with TRBJ1-4; the D is unclear. The CDR3 loop spans 14 amino acids. V gave up 8 bases and J gave up 0 bases, with 10 bases separating them. Germline V gene lookup returns CDR1 SNHLY and CDR2 FYNNEI. Written as DNA, the CDR3 is TGTGCCAGCGAGTCGAGGGCAACTAATGAAAAACTGTTTTTT. It is translated as CASESRATNEKLFF.

V and J are TRBV28 and TRBJ1-1, with TRBD1 as a possible D gene (5 bases). Germline values: CDR1 MDHEN, CDR2 SYDVKM. CDR3 size: 15 residues. V dropped 5 bases and J dropped 4 bases, with 17 bases sitting between them. Here the CDR3 reads CASSQPGGRGTEAFF. For the CDR3, the DNA is TGTGCCAGCAGTCAACCCGGGGGACGCGGCACTGAAGCTTTCTTT.

This rearrangement joins TRBV14 to TRBJ2-7; 13 bases line up with TRBD2. CDR3 length: 18 amino acids. V was clipped by 0 bases and J by 0 bases; unmatched bases: 5. From germline, CDR1 is SGHDN and CDR2 FVKESK. The CDR3 nucleotides read TGTGCCAGCAGCCAAGAAACTAGCGGGAGGGCGGTCTCCTACGAGCAGTACTTC. Encoded protein: CASSQETSGRAVSYEQYF.

The rearrangement joins TRBV2 to TRBJ2-7; D might be TRBD1 (6 bases). The CDR3 contains 14 residues. Germline V gives CDR1 SNHLY, CDR2 FYNNEI. Between the trimmed V and J ends, which lost 6 bases and 1 base, there was a span of 13 bases. CDR3 DNA: TGTGCCAGCAGCATACTTGGACAGTCCTACGAGCAGTACTTC. Residues: CASSILGQSYEQYF. Filled out from reference TRBV2 and TRBJ2-7, the complete variable domain reads EPEVTQTPSHQVTQMGQEVILRCVPISNHLYFYWYRQILGQKVEFLVSFYNNEISEKSEIFDDQFSVERPDGSNFTLKIRSTKLEDSAMYFCASSILGQSYEQYFGPGTRLTVT.

The rearrangement uses TRBV9 and TRBJ1-2, with D possibly being TRBD1 (5 bases). Germline CDR1 reads SGDLS; CDR2 reads YYNGEE. The V end was cut by 3 bases, the J end by 4 bases, with 16 bases between. The CDR3 has 15 residues. The CDR3 loop reads CASSAYPDSLYGYTF. CDR3 DNA: TGTGCCAGCAGCGCCTACCCCGACAGCCTCTATGGCTACACCTTC.

J is TRBJ2-5 and V is TRBV27; 8 bases line up with TRBD2. Germline V CDR1 and CDR2: MNHEY, SMNVEV (reference sequence). The CDR3 spans 16 residues. Trimming took 5 bases from V and 4 from J; bases not matched to a gene: 12. CDR3 residues: CASSPWGAGEGETQYF. In nucleotides, the CDR3 is TGTGCCAGCAGTCCGTGGGGAGCGGGAGAGGGAGAGACCCAGTACTTC.

This clone came up a few times. The CDR3, as DNA: TGTGCCAGCAGTTTATCAGGGGATCATTACCGGTATGGCTACACCTTC. As protein: CASSLSGDHYRYGYTF. This chain joins TRBV28 and TRBJ1-2; a possible D gene is TRBD1 (6 bases). Trimming took off 1 base at V and 5 bases at J, with 17 bases between the two ends. CDR1 is MDHEN, CDR2 SYDVKM, per germline. The CDR3 totals 16 residues.

J is TRBJ1-2 and V is TRBV30, with a weak D call TRBD1 (5 bases). Germline V gene data show CDR1 as GTSNPN and CDR2 as SVGIG (reference sequence). The CDR3 runs 13 residues. Trimming removed 0 bases from V and 8 bases from J, with 13 bases in between. The DNA for the CDR3 is TGTGCCTGGAGTGTGACCGGGGGATACGGCTACACCTTC. It is translated as CAWSVTGGYGYTF.

This clone was seen once. V and J are TRBV6-6 and TRBJ1-2; D is possibly TRBD1 (6 bases). The CDR3 runs 14 residues. V dropped 3 bases and J dropped 4 bases, with 12 bases sitting between them. From germline, CDR1 is MNHNY and CDR2 SVGAGI (reference sequence). The CDR3: CASSYQRGSYGYTF. The CDR3 DNA sequence: TGTGCCAGCAGTTATCAAAGGGGGTCCTATGGCTACACCTTC.

The chain employs TRBV27 and TRBJ1-1; 7 nucleotides agree with TRBD1. Germline V lookup: CDR1 MNHEY, CDR2 SMNVEV (reference sequence). The CDR3 totals 14 residues. V trimming: 7 bases; J trimming: 4 bases; junction bases outside the gene matches: 9. DNA for the CDR3: TGTGCCAGCATTCCTACAGACAGGGTCACTGAAGCTTTCTTT. Translation gives CASIPTDRVTEAFF.

Details on this clone: Other nucleotide sequences in the sample specify the same CDR3. The chain has TRBV4-1 and TRBJ2-7; tentative D call: TRBD1 (5 bases). CDR1 is MGHRA and CDR2 is YSYEKL in the germline V gene. The CDR3 contains 12 residues. Trimming removed 3 bases from V and 2 bases from J, with 5 bases in between. Here the CDR3 DNA reads TGCGCCAGCAGCCAGGACACCTACGAGCAGTACTTC. This gives the protein CASSQDTYEQYF.

V gene TRBV7-9 combines with J gene TRBJ1-4, with D unresolved. V was pared by 0 bases and J by 0 bases, with 8 bases between. Germline-derived CDR1 and CDR2 are SEHNR and FQNEAQ (reference sequence). CDR3 length: 16 residues. CDR3 sequence: CASSLAIVTTNEKLFF. As DNA, the CDR3 is TGTGCCAGCAGCTTAGCGATAGTTACAACTAATGAAAAACTGTTTTTT.

The chain combines TRBV29-1 with TRBJ2-2; D ambiguous. Germline assignment: CDR1 SQVTM and CDR2 ANQGSEA. V lost 5 bases and J lost 6, with 4 bases in between. CDR3 length equals 10 residues. The CDR3 sequence is CSVFAGELFF. The CDR3, as DNA: TGCAGCGTTTTTGCCGGGGAGCTGTTTTTT.

This rearrangement joins TRBV6-1 to TRBJ2-3; 8 nucleotides line up with TRBD2. There are 14 residues in the CDR3. The V segment lost 8 bases and the J segment 2 bases; nucleotides outside the gene matches: 6. Germline V gives CDR1 MNHNS, CDR2 SASEGT. The chain's CDR3 is CASLTGGNTDTQYF. The CDR3 DNA reads as TGTGCCAGCCTCACGGGAGGGAACACAGATACGCAGTATTTT.